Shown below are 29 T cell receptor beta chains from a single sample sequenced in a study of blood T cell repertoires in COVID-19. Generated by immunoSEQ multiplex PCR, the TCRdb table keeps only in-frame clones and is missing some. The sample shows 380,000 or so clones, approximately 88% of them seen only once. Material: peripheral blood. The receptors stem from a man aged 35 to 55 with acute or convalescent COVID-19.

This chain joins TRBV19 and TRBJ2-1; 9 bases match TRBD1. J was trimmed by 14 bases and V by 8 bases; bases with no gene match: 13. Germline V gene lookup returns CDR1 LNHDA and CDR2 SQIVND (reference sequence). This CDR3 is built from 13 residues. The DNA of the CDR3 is TGTGCCAGTGAGGGGGACAGGGTCGAGTGGGAGTTCTTC. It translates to CASEGDRVEWEFF.

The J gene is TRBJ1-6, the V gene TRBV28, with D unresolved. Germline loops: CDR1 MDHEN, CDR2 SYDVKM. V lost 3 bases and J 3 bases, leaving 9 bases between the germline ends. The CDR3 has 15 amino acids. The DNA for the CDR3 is TGTGCCAGCAGTTTCTTACTAAACTATAATTCACCCCTCCACTTT. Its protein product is CASSFLLNYNSPLHF.

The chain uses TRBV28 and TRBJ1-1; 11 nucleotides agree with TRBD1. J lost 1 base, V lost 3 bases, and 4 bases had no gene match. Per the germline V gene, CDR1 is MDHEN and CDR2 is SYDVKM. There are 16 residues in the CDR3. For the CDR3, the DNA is TGTGCCAGCAGTTTTAGGACAGGGGGCGCGAACACTGAAGCTTTCTTT. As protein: CASSFRTGGANTEAFF. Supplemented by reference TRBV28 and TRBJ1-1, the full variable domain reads DVKVTQSSRYLVKRTGEKVFLECVQDMDHENMFWYRQDPGLGLRLIYFSYDVKMKEKGDIPEGYSVSREKKERFSLILESASTNQTSMYLCASSFRTGGANTEAFFGQGTRLTVV.

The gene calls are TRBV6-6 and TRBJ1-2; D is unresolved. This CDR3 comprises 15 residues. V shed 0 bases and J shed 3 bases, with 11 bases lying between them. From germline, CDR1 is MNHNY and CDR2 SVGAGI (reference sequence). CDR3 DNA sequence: TGTGCCAGCAGTTACTCGACAACGGGAGACTATGGCTACACCTTC. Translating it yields CASSYSTTGDYGYTF.

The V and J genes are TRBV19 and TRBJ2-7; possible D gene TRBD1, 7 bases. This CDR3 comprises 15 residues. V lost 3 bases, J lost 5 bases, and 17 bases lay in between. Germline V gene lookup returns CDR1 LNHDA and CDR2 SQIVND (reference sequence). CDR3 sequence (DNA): TGTGCCAGTAGTATTCGGGACAGACTAGTAGACGAGCAGTACTTC. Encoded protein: CASSIRDRLVDEQYF. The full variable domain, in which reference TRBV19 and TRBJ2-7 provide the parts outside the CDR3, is DGGITQSPKYLFRKEGQNVTLSCEQNLNHDAMYWYRQDPGQGLRLIYYSQIVNDFQKGDIAEGYSVSREKKESFPLTVTSAQKNPTAFYLCASSIRDRLVDEQYFGPGTRLTVT.

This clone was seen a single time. The CDR3 DNA is TGTGCCAGCAGCAAAGACAGGAGGTGGAACACTGAAGCTTTCTTT. This encodes CASSKDRRWNTEAFF. This chain joins TRBV5-6 and TRBJ1-1; possible D gene TRBD1, 6 bases. V lost 4 bases and J 1 base, leaving 14 bases between the germline ends. In germline, CDR1 is SGHDT, CDR2 YYEEEE. The CDR3 runs 15 residues.

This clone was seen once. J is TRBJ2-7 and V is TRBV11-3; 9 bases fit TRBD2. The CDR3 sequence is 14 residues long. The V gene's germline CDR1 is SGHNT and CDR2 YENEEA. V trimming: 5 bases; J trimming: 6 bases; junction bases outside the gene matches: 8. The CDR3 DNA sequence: TGTGCCAGCAGCCCAGGCGGGGGGGCCCGCGAGCAGTACTTC. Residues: CASSPGGGAREQYF. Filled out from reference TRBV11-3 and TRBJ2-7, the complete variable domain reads EAGVVQSPRYKIIEKKQPVAFWCNPISGHNTLYWYLQNLGQGPELLIRYENEEAVDDSQLPKDRFSAERLKGVDSTLKIQPAELGDSAVYLCASSPGGGAREQYFGPGTRLTVT.

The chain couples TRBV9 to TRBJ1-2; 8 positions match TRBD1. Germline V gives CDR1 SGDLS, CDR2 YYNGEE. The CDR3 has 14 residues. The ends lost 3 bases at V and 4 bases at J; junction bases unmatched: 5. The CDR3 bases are TGTGCCAGCAGCGCACAACAGGGGGTCTATGGCTACACCTTC. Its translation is CASSAQQGVYGYTF.

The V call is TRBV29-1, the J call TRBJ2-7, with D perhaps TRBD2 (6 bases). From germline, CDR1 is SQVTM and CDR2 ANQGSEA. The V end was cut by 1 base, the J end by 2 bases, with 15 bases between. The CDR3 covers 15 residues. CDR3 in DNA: TGCAGCGTTGAAGTCGGTGAGCGGGCTGCCTACGAGCAGTACTTC. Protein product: CSVEVGERAAYEQYF.

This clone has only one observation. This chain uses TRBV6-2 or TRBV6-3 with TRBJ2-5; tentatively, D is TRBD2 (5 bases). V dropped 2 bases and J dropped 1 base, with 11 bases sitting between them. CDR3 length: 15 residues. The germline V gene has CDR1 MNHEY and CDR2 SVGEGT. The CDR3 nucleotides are TGTGCCAGCAGTTACGCTTTGAGCGGCCAAGAGACCCAGTACTTC. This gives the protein CASSYALSGQETQYF.

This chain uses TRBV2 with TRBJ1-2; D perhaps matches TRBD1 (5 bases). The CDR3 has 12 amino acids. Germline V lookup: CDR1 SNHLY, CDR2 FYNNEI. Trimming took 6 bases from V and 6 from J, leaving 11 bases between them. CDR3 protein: CASRPTADGYTF. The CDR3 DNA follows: TGTGCCAGCAGACCGACAGCCGATGGCTACACCTTC.

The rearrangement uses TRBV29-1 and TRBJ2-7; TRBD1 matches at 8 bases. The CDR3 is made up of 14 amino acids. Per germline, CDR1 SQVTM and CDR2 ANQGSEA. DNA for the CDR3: TGCAGTTGGGGATCTTGGACGACAGGGGACGAGCAGTACTTC. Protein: CSWGSWTTGDEQYF.

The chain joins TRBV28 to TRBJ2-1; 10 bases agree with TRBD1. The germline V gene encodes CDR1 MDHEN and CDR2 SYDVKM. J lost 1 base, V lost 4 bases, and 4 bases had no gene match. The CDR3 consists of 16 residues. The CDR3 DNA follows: TGTGCCAGCAGTTCCAGGACAGGGGGTTCCTACAATGAGCAGTTCTTC. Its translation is CASSSRTGGSYNEQFF.

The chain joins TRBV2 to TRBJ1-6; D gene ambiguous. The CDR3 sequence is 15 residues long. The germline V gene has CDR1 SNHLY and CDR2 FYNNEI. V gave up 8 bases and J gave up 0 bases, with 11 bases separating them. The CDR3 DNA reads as TGTGCCAGCGTGAGCGAGAGCTCCTATAATTCACCCCTCCACTTT. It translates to CASVSESSYNSPLHF. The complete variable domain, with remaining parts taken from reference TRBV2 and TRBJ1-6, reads EPEVTQTPSHQVTQMGQEVILRCVPISNHLYFYWYRQILGQKVEFLVSFYNNEISEKSEIFDDQFSVERPDGSNFTLKIRSTKLEDSAMYFCASVSESSYNSPLHFGNGTRLTVT.

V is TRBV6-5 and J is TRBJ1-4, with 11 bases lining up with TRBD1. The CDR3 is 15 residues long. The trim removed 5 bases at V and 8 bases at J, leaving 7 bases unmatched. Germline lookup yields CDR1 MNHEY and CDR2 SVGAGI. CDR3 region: CASSPGQGAWEKLFF. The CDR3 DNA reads TGTGCCAGCAGTCCCGGACAGGGGGCATGGGAAAAACTGTTTTTT.

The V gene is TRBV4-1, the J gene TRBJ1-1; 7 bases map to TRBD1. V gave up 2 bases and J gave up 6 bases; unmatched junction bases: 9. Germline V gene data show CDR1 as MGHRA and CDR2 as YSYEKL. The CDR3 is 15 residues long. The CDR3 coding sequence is TGCGCCAGCAGCCAATCCGGGACAGTCGGCTCTGAAGCTTTCTTT. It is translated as CASSQSGTVGSEAFF.

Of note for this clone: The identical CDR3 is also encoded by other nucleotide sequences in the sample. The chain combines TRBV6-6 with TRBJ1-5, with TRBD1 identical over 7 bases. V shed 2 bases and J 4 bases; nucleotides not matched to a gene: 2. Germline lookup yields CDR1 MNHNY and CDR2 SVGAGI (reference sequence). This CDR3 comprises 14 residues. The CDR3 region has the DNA TGTGCCAGCAGTTACCCAGGGGGGAATCAGCCCCAGCATTTT. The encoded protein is CASSYPGGNQPQHF.

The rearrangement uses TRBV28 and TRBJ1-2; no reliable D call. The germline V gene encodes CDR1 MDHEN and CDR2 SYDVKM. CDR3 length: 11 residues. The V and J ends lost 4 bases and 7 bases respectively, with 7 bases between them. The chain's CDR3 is CASSSSGGYTF. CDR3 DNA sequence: TGTGCCAGCAGTTCGTCAGGTGGCTACACCTTC.

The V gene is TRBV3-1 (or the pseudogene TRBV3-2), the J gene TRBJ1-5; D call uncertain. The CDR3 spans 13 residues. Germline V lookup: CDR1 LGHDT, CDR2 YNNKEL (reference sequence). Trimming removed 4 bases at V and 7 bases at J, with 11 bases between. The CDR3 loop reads CASSPSSGQPQHF. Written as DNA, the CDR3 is TGTGCCAGCAGCCCCTCATCGGGGCAGCCCCAGCATTTT.

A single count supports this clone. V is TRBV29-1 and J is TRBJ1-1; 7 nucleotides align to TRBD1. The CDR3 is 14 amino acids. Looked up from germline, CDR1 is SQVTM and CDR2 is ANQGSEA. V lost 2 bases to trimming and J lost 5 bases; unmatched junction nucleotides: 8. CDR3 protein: CSVERQGVGTEAFF. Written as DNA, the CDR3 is TGCAGCGTTGAACGGCAGGGGGTGGGGACTGAAGCTTTCTTT.

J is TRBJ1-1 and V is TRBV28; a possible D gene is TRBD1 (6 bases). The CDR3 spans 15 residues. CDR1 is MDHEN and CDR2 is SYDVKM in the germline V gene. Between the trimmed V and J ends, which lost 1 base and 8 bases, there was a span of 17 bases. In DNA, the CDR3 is TGTGCCAGCAGTTTATCCCTTTTGGACAGTAAGGAAGCTTTCTTT. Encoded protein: CASSLSLLDSKEAFF.

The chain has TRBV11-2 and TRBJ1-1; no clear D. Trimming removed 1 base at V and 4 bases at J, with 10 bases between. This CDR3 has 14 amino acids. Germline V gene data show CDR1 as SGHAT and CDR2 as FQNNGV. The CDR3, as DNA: TGTGCCAGCAGCTTAGTATTTACGAGCACTGAAGCTTTCTTT. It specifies CASSLVFTSTEAFF.

In nucleotides, the CDR3 is TGTGCCAGCAGCTTGGAGGGGAACATTCAGTACTTC. Translating it yields CASSLEGNIQYF. The chain joins TRBV5-8 to TRBJ2-4; weak D call: TRBD1 (5 bases). Between the trimmed V and J ends, which lost 0 bases and 7 bases, there was a span of 5 bases. The germline CDR1 and CDR2 sequences are SGHTS and YDEGEE. This CDR3 comprises 12 residues.

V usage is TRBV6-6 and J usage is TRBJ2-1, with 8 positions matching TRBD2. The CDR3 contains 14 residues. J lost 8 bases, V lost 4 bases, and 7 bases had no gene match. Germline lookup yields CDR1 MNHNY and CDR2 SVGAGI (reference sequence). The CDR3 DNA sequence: TGTGCCAGCAGTTCGGAGCGGGAGCTCTATGAGCAGTTCTTC. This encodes CASSSERELYEQFF.

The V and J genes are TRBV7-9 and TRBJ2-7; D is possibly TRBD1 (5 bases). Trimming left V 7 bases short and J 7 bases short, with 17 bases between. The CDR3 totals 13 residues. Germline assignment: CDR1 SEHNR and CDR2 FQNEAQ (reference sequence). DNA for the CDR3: TGTGCCAGCACCCCCGAGCAGGGTGGGGAGCAGTACTTC. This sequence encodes CASTPEQGGEQYF. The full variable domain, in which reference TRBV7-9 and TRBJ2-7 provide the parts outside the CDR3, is DTGVSQNPRHKITKRGQNVTFRCDPISEHNRLYWYRQTLGQGPEFLTYFQNEAQLEKSRLLSDRFSAERPKGSFSTLEIQRTEQGDSAMYLCASTPEQGGEQYFGPGTRLTVT.

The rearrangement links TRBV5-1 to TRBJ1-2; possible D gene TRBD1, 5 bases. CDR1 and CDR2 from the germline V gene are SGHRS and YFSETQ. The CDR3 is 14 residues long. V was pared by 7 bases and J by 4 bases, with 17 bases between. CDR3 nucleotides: TGCGCCAGCGGTCAGCTGGGGGGATCCTATGGCTACACCTTC. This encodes CASGQLGGSYGYTF.

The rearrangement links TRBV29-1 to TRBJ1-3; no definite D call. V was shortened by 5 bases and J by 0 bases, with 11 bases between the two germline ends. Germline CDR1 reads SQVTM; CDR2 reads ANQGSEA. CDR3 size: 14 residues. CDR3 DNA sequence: TGCAGCGTTACTCTGTCCCGCTCTGGAAACACCATATATTTT. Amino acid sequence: CSVTLSRSGNTIYF.

The CDR3 DNA sequence: TGTGCCAGCACCCCTCGCGCGCGGGGGAACACTGAAGCTTTCTTT. It encodes CASTPRARGNTEAFF. The V call is TRBV6-5, the J call TRBJ1-1; D uncertain. This CDR3 has 15 amino acids. The germline V and J ends were trimmed by 7 bases and 1 base, with 16 bases remaining between them. Germline CDR1 MNHEY, CDR2 SVGAGI.

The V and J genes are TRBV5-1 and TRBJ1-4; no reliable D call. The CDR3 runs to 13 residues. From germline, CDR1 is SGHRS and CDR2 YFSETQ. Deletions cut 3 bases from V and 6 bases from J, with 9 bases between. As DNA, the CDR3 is TGCGCCAGCAGCTCCGGACTGGATGAAAAACTGTTTTTT. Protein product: CASSSGLDEKLFF.